The next 10 T cell receptor beta chains were all read from a single sample in a study of blood T cells in healthy people across ages. A J-beta primer mix and a sample-barcoded 5' primer were used in a second PCR of roughly 7 to 12 cycles. From the 5' RACE reads, TCRdb called clonotypes with MiXCR, one entry per CDR3 protein. Of roughly 1,500,000 distinct CDR3 sequences in the sample, about 43% are singletons; the top ten hold approximately 7.9%. The sequenced sample was blood. Receptors originate from a young woman in good health.

This rearrangement joins TRBV20-1 to TRBJ1-1; D is unresolved. The CDR3 has 12 amino acids. In germline, CDR1 is DFQATT, CDR2 SNEGSKA (reference sequence). Trimming shortened V by 4 bases and J by 1 base, and 7 bases separated the two germline ends. The CDR3 is CSAKDPNTEAFF. The CDR3 DNA follows: TGCAGTGCTAAGGACCCGAACACTGAAGCTTTCTTT.

This chain links TRBV7-8 with TRBJ2-5; D uncertain. This CDR3 is 13 amino acids long. Germline assignment: CDR1 SGHVS and CDR2 FQNEAQ. V was shortened by 1 base and J by 11 bases, with 14 bases between the two germline ends. DNA of the CDR3: TGTGCCAGCAGCTTAGTTTCCCTAACGAAGCAGTACTTC. Translated: CASSLVSLTKQYF.

The chain joins TRBV28 to TRBJ2-7; D gene unclear. Germline loops: CDR1 MDHEN, CDR2 SYDVKM. Trimming shortened V by 6 bases and J by 4 bases, and 19 bases separated the two germline ends. This CDR3 contains 15 residues. CDR3 bases: TGTGCCAGCAGCCTCCTTGGTCGGATAGGTTACGAGCAGTACTTC. It yields the protein CASSLLGRIGYEQYF.

This clonotype has just a few counts. The chain is built from TRBV7-2 and TRBJ2-3; 9 positions agree with TRBD2. Losses at the gene ends were 5 bases for V and 0 bases for J; bases not matched to a gene: 9. CDR1 is SGHTA and CDR2 is FQGNSA in the germline V gene. The CDR3 length is 17 residues. The chain's CDR3 is CASSLTSGRSSTDTQYF. In nucleotides, the CDR3 is TGTGCCAGCAGCCTGACTAGCGGAAGATCTAGCACAGATACGCAGTATTTT.

The chain's CDR3 is CASSLGTGTDRKLFF. DNA for the CDR3: TGCGCCAGCAGCTTGGGAACCGGGACAGATCGAAAACTGTTTTTT. The chain links TRBV5-1 to TRBJ1-4; 7 bases fit TRBD1. The V gene's germline CDR1 is SGHRS and CDR2 YFSETQ. With V trimmed by 0 bases and J by 10 bases, 9 bases remained unmatched. The CDR3 runs to 15 residues.

The rearrangement uses TRBV7-2 and TRBJ2-1, with 7 bases matching TRBD2. Losses at the gene ends were 1 base for V and 7 bases for J; bases not matched to a gene: 7. The CDR3 is 15 residues long. Germline CDR1 is SGHTA and CDR2 is FQGNSA. The CDR3 is CASSLDLGGRNEQFF. CDR3 coding DNA: TGTGCCAGCAGCTTAGATCTCGGCGGGAGAAATGAGCAGTTCTTC.

The chain recombines TRBV25-1 with TRBJ2-2; D may correspond to TRBD1 or TRBD2 (5 bases each). CDR3 length: 15 amino acids. With 4 bases removed from V and 3 bases from J, the gap between germline ends came to 12 bases. From germline, CDR1 is MGHDK and CDR2 SYGVNS. The CDR3 nucleotides read TGTGCCAGCAGTGTGCCCGGGGCTCACACCGGGGAGCTGTTTTTT. It specifies CASSVPGAHTGELFF.

J is TRBJ2-1 and V is TRBV12-3 or TRBV12-4; possible D gene TRBD2, 6 bases. The CDR3 consists of 15 residues. The germline V and J ends were trimmed by 7 bases and 9 bases, with 22 bases remaining between them. CDR3 sequence: CASTPGLALVGEQFF. CDR3 sequence (DNA): TGTGCCAGCACCCCGGGACTCGCCCTGGTAGGTGAGCAGTTCTTC.

This clonotype was detected a few times. The chain recombines TRBV3-1 with TRBJ2-5; no clear D gene. CDR3 length: 15 residues. Germline V CDR1 and CDR2: LGHDT, YNNKEL (reference sequence). V was clipped by 4 bases and J by 0 bases, with 12 bases between them. Here the CDR3 reads CASSPPELHQETQYF. The CDR3 region has the DNA TGTGCCAGCAGCCCCCCGGAGCTCCACCAAGAGACCCAGTACTTC.

The rearrangement links TRBV10-1 to TRBJ2-7; no definite D call. V lost 6 bases to trimming and J lost 3 bases, with 12 bases between them. The CDR3 spans 13 residues. CDR1 and CDR2 (germline): WNHNN, SYGVQD (reference sequence). The CDR3 reads CASRLCLNYEQYF. DNA for the CDR3: TGCGCCAGCAGGCTGTGTCTTAACTACGAGCAGTACTTC.